This T cell receptor (beta chain) is from a study of shared clonotypes between healthy human individuals (dated by TCRdb to between 2020 and 2021). As for the study more broadly: Three men and a couple of women, aged 18 to 49 years, made up the cohort. To increase sequencing depth and limit assay-specific biases, different laboratories used diverse techniques to prepare libraries and sequence TCR repertoires. Between about 0.85 and 9.5 billion PBMCs per donor were obtained by leukapheresis. To estimate repertoire size and how much clonotype sharing occurs between individuals, the study deeply sequenced the blood TCR repertoires of five healthy adults.

Healthy HIV-negative adults with no recently reported acute infections or vaccinations were included as donors. Every donor was a Caucasian adult living in Nashville, Tennessee, USA. For unsorted samples, 100 million or so PBMCs were counted, and genomic DNA was extracted using the QIAamp DNA Blood Mini kit. Blood was collected by leukapheresis, and PBMCs were isolated by Ficoll-Histopaque density gradient centrifugation and then cryopreserved in liquid nitrogen vapor phase. The research as a whole found: Sampling was limited to blood, and TCR repertoires in tissue likely differ from TCR repertoires in blood. Based on pairwise subsampling, the degree of clonotype sharing among donors was expected to be affected by sequencing depth. The small number of donors limited the genetic and exposure-history diversity represented.

The CDR3 covers 16 residues, taking in both the cysteine and the phenylalanine. Just CDR3 DNA is preserved here, 48 bases in frame from base 1. The junction shows trimming of 5 bases on V and 0 bases on J, and the gene matches do not reach 5 bases of it. CDR1 and CDR2 were assigned from the germline V gene (reference sequence) as SEHNR and FQNEAQ. In regard to this clone: The target of this receptor is not known. No qualities accompany the bases; no much larger clone lies one base away.

Using the deep immunoSEQ assay, multiplex PCR amplified TCR CDR3 regions from genomic DNA. For each cell subset, the extracted genomic DNA was distributed evenly across all wells of several immunoSEQ 96-well plates, and each plate served as one replicate. For unsorted PBMC, approximately 0.3 ug of genomic DNA, equivalent to about 30,000 T cell genomes, went into each replicate PCR. Ten immunoSEQ deep assay plates were used to sequence unsorted PBMC genomic DNA. The purified libraries were quantified using a Qubit 3.0 fluorometer, sized with a Bioanalyzer 2100, and then quantified again using the KAPA Library Quantification kit. Each immunoSEQ 96-well plate was sequenced on its own single-read 150-cycle Illumina NextSeq 550 flow cell. As for the original processing: Because the immunoSEQ output included only junctional sequences and no quality scores, the filtering could not be the same as the filtering used for full-length reads. Sequences were annotated with PyIR, a Python wrapper for IgBLAST v1.9, using IMGT germline references to assign V/J genes and CDR3. Reads were removed for weak V/J assignments (E-value above 1e-6), missing CDR3, stop codons, out-of-frame junctions, or ambiguous translated residues. A V3J clonotype was defined by an identical inferred V gene, J gene, and CDR3 amino acid sequence. To compute the percentage overlap between repertoires, the number of shared unique clonotypes was divided by the size of the smaller repertoire. Repertoire richness was assessed with RTK rarefaction, the Chao1 estimator, and Recon v2.1 estimates of unobserved clonotypes. In TCRdb, the immuneACCESS table is reduced to in-frame sequences with V and J assigned. These tables do not hold every clone; where another copy was compared, an unresolved V gene accounts for under half, and the others remain unexplained. The V and J calls and clone size are taken from that table; D and trimming were inferred from the DNA. The sample contains approximately 500,000 clones, more than 75% of them found a single time. More than 10% of the sample rests with the top ten.

The V gene is TRBV7-9 and the J gene is TRBJ2-5; 11 junctional bases match TRBD2. The TCR was taken from a woman aged 40 to 50 in good health. Some clones in this sample may be carry-over from other donors' samples. Sequenced sample: PBMCs. The CDR3 amino acid sequence is: CASSHGTSGYQETQYF. In nucleotides, the sequence is TGTGCCAGCAGCCACGGGACTAGCGGTTACCAAGAGACCCAGTACTTC. The CDR3 plus the reference TRBV7-9 and TRBJ2-5 genes for the other parts give the full variable domain: DTGVSQNPRHKITKRGQNVTFRCDPISEHNRLYWYRQTLGQGPEFLTYFQNEAQLEKSRLLSDRFSAERPKGSFSTLEIQRTEQGDSAMYLCASSHGTSGYQETQYFGPGTRLLVL.